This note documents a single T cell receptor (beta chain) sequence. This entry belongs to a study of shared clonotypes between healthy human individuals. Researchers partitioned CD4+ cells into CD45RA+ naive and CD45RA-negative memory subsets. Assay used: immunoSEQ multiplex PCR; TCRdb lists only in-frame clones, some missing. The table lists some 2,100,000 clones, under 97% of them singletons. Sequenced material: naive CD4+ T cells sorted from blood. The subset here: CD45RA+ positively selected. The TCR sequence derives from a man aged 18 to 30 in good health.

The CDR3: CASSSWTSGHNEQFF. The CDR3 DNA is TGTGCCAGCAGTTCATGGACTAGCGGCCACAATGAGCAGTTCTTC. The chain combines TRBV6-5 with TRBJ2-1; TRBD2 matches 10 bases. CDR1 MNHEY and CDR2 SVGAGI come from the germline V gene. The CDR3 covers 15 residues. The V and J ends lost 4 bases and 5 bases, in that order; junction bases with no gene match: 5.